Below, one T cell receptor (beta chain) is given with its context. Its antigen is unidentified. Bulk CD8+ and CD4+ cells came from magnetic negative isolation; CD8+ TEMRA by FACS. The source of the sample is a study of CD8 T cells in Susac syndrome. General observations from the study: Detection of Susac-specific public clones gave around 16 in total CD8+ repertoires and roughly five in CD8+ TEMRA repertoires.

RNA totalling roughly 0.5 to 1 ug underwent reverse transcription with random hexamers. TCR beta CDR3 was amplified by immunoSEQ covering 54 Vbeta and 13 Jbeta. TCRdb used MiXCR to reprocess the immunoSEQ multiplex PCR reads, holding one entry per CDR3 protein. The sample includes tens of thousands of distinct CDR3 sequences, around 94% of them seen just once. The ends were cut back, 7 bases at V and 2 bases at J, with 7 bases in the middle. CDR3 length: 12 amino acids. Looked up from germline, CDR1 is SGDLS and CDR2 is YYNGEE. The specimen sequenced was CD8+ T cells from PBMCs. This chain links TRBV9 with TRBJ1-3; D uncertain. This clonotype was sampled from a human donor with Susac syndrome. The chain's CDR3 is CASEEAGNTIYF. CDR3 in DNA: TGTGCCAGCGAAGAGGCTGGAAACACCATATATTTT.